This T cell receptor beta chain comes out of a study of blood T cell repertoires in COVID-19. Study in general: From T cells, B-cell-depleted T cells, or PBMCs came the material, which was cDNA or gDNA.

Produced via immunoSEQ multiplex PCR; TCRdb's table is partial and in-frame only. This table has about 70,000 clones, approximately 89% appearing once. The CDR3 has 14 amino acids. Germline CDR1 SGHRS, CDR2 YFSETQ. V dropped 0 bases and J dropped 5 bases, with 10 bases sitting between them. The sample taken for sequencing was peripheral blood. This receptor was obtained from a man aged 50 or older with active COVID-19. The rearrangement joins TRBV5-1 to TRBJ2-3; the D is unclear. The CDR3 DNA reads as TGCGCCAGCAGCTTGGCATGGGCTCAAGATACGCAGTATTTT. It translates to CASSLAWAQDTQYF.